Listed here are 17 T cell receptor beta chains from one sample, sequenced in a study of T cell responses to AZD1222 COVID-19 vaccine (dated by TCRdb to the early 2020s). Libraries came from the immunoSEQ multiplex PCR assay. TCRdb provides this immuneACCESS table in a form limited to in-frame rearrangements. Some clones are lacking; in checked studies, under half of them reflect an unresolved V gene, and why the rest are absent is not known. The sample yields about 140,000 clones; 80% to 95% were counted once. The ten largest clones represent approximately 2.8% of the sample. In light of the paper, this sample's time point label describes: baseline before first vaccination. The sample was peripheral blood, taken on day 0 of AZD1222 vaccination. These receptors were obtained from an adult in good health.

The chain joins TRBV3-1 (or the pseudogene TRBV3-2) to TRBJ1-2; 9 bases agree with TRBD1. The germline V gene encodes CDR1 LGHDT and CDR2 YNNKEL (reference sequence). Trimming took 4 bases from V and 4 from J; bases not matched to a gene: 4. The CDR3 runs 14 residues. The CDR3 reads CASSLRQGGYGYTF. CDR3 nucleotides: TGTGCCAGCAGCCTCCGACAGGGGGGCTATGGCTACACCTTC.

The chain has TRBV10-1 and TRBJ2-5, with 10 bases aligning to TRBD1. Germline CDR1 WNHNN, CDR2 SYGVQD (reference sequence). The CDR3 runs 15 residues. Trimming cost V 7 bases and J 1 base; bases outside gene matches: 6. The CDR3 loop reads CASTDRDRGQETQYF. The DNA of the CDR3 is TGCGCCAGCACAGATAGGGACAGGGGCCAAGAGACCCAGTACTTC.

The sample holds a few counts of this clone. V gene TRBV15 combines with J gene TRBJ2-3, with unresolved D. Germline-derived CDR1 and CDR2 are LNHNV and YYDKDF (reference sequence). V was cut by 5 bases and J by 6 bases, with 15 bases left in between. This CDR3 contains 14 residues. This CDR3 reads CATSEEQVRDTQYF. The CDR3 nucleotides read TGTGCCACCAGCGAGGAGCAGGTCCGTGATACGCAGTATTTT.

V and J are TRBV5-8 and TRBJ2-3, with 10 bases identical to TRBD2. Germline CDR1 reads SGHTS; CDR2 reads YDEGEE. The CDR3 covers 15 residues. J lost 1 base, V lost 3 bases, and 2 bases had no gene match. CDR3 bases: TGTGCCAGCAGCTACCTAGCGGGGGGCACAGATACGCAGTATTTT. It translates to CASSYLAGGTDTQYF.

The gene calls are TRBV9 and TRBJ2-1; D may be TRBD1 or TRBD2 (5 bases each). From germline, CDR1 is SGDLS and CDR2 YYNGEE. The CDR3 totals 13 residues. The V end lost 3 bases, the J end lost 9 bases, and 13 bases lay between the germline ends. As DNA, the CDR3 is TGTGCCAGCAGCGAGTCGAGGGGCGGTGAGCAGTTCTTC. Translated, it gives CASSESRGGEQFF.

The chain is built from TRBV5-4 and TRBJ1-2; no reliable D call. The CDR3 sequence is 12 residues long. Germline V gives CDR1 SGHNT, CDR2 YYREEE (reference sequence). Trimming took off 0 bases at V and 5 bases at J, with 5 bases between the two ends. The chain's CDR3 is CASSLDGYGYTF. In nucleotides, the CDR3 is TGTGCCAGCAGCTTGGATGGATATGGCTACACCTTC.

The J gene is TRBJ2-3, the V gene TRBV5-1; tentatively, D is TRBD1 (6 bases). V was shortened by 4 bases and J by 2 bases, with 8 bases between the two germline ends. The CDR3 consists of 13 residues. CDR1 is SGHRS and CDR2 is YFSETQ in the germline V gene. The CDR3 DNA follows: TGCGCCAGCAGCGGACAGATCACAGATACGCAGTATTTT. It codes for CASSGQITDTQYF.

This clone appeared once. The CDR3 is CASSRSGRNYEQYF. The DNA for the CDR3 is TGTGCCAGTAGTAGGTCAGGGAGAAACTACGAGCAGTACTTC. The rearrangement uses TRBV19 and TRBJ2-7; D tentatively reads TRBD1 or TRBD2 (5 bases each). Trimming pared 4 bases from V and 3 bases from J, leaving 13 bases between. This CDR3 spans 14 amino acids. Germline assignment: CDR1 LNHDA and CDR2 SQIVND (reference sequence). Full variable domain (rest looked up from reference TRBV19 and TRBJ2-7): DGGITQSPKYLFRKEGQNVTLSCEQNLNHDAMYWYRQDPGQGLRLIYYSQIVNDFQKGDIAEGYSVSREKKESFPLTVTSAQKNPTAFYLCASSRSGRNYEQYFGPGTRLTVT.

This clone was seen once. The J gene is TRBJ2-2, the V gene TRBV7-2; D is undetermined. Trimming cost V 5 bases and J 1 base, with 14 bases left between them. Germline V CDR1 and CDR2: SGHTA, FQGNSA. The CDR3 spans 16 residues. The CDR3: CASSPLRPGNTGELFF. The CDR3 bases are TGTGCCAGCAGCCCGCTTCGACCCGGGAACACCGGGGAGCTGTTTTTT.

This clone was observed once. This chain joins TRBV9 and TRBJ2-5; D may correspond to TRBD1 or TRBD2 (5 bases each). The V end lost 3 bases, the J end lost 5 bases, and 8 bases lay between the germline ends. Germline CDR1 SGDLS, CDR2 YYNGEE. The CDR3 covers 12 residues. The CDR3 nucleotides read TGTGCCAGCAGCGACGAGGGGGAGACCCAGTACTTC. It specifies CASSDEGETQYF.

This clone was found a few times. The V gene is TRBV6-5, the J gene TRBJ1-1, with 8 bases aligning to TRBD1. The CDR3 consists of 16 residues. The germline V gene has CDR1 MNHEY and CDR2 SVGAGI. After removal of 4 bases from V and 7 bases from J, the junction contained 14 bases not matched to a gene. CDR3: CASSSIPGQGEVEAFF. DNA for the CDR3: TGTGCCAGCAGTTCAATACCCGGACAGGGAGAAGTTGAAGCTTTCTTT.

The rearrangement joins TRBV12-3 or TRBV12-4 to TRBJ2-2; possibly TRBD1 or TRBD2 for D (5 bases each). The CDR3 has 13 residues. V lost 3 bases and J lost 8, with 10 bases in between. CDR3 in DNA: TGTGCCAGCAGTTTCGGGGCGGTGGGGGAGCTGTTTTTT. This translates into CASSFGAVGELFF.

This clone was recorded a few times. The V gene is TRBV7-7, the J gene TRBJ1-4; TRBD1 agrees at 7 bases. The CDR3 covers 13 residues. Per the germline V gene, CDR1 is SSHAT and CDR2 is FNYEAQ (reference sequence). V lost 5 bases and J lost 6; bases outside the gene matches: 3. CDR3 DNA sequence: TGTGCCAGCAGCAAAGACAGGGATGAAAAACTGTTTTTT. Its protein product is CASSKDRDEKLFF.

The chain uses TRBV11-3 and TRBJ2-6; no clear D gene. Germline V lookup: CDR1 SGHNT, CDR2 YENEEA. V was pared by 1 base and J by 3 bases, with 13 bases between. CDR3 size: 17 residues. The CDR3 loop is CASSLVTHSGGANVLTF. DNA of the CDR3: TGTGCCAGCAGCTTAGTGACCCATTCAGGTGGGGCCAACGTCCTGACTTTC. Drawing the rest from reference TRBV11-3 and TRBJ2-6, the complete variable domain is EAGVVQSPRYKIIEKKQPVAFWCNPISGHNTLYWYLQNLGQGPELLIRYENEEAVDDSQLPKDRFSAERLKGVDSTLKIQPAELGDSAVYLCASSLVTHSGGANVLTFGAGSRLTVL.

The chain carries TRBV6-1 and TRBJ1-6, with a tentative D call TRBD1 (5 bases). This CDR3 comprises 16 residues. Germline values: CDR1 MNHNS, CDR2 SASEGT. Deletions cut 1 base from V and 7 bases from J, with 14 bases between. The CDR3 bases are TGTGCCAGCAGTGAAGGTCAGGGCCAACAAAATTCACCCCTCCACTTT. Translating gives CASSEGQGQQNSPLHF.

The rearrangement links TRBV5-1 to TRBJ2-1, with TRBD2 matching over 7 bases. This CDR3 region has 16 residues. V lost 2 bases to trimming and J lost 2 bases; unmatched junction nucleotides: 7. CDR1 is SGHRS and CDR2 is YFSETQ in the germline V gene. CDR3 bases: TGCGCCAGCAGCTTCAGTAGCGGGTCTCCCTACAATGAGCAGTTCTTC. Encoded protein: CASSFSSGSPYNEQFF.

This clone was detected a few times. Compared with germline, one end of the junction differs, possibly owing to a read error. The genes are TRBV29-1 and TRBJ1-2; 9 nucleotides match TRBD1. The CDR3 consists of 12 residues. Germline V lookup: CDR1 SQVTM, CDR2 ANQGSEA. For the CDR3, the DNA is TGCAGCGTGATAATACCGCCGGGACAGGGATCCTTC. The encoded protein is CSVIIPPGQGSF.